One sample yielded the 27 T cell receptor beta chains listed below, sequenced in a study of STAT3 mutations in large granular lymphocyte leukemia. No antigens are known for them. Study-wide points: Every T-cell large granular lymphocyte leukemia patient had at least one immunodominant TCR beta clonotype.

Produced via immunoSEQ multiplex PCR; TCRdb's table is partial and in-frame only. The sample contains approximately 25,000 clones, around 93% of which appear only once. Material: peripheral blood mononuclear cells. Receptor source: a man aged 35 to 55 with T-cell large granular lymphocyte leukemia. Some clones in this sample may be carry-over from other donors' samples.

CDR3 nucleotide sequence: TGTGCCAGCAGCTTAGTGACCGGGACAGGGGGCTACGAGCAGTACTTC. Its translation is CASSLVTGTGGYEQYF. The rearrangement uses TRBV7-9 and TRBJ2-7, with 11 bases identical to TRBD1. J was trimmed by 3 bases and V by 1 base; bases with no gene match: 5. Germline V gene data show CDR1 as SEHNR and CDR2 as FQNEAQ (reference sequence). The CDR3 covers 16 residues. The variable domain in full, completed from reference TRBV7-9 and TRBJ2-7, reads DTGVSQNPRHKITKRGQNVTFRCDPISEHNRLYWYRQTLGQGPEFLTYFQNEAQLEKSRLLSDRFSAERPKGSFSTLEIQRTEQGDSAMYLCASSLVTGTGGYEQYFGPGTRLTVT.

This chain links TRBV18 with TRBJ1-2; the D is unclear. V lost 5 bases to trimming and J lost 2 bases, with 6 bases between them. The CDR3 length is 12 residues. From germline, CDR1 is KGHSH and CDR2 LQKENI. The CDR3 sequence is CASSGGNYGYTF. The DNA of the CDR3 is TGTGCCAGCTCAGGAGGGAACTATGGCTACACCTTC.

The chain has TRBV7-3 and TRBJ2-3; 8 nucleotides agree with TRBD2. Per the germline V gene, CDR1 is SGHTA and CDR2 is FQGTGA. The J segment lost 3 bases and the V segment lost 4 bases, leaving 9 bases of the junction unmatched. The CDR3 extends over 16 amino acids. In nucleotides, the CDR3 is TGTGCCAGCAGCTCCTCTCGGGGCGGGGGGACAGATACGCAGTATTTT. Translating it yields CASSSSRGGGTDTQYF.

The chain employs TRBV18 and TRBJ2-2; D gene uncertain. In germline, CDR1 is KGHSH, CDR2 LQKENI. Deletions cut 0 bases from V and 6 bases from J, with 2 bases between. The CDR3 is made up of 12 amino acids. The CDR3 sequence is CASSPPAGELFF. Written as DNA, the CDR3 is TGTGCCAGCTCACCACCTGCCGGGGAGCTGTTTTTT.

V and J are TRBV30 and TRBJ1-4; D might be TRBD1 (6 bases). V lost 3 bases to trimming and J lost 6 bases, with 14 bases between them. CDR1 GTSNPN and CDR2 SVGIG come from the germline V gene (reference sequence). There are 14 residues in the CDR3. CDR3 sequence reads: CAWSPTGPDEKLFF. CDR3 DNA sequence: TGTGCCTGGAGCCCCACAGGGCCGGATGAAAAACTGTTTTTT.

On this clone: The germline gene is not matched at one end of the junction; a read error may be the cause. The rearrangement joins TRBV4-2 to TRBJ1-4; 7 nucleotides line up with TRBD1. The CDR3 covers 13 residues. Germline lookup yields CDR1 LGHNA and CDR2 YNFKEQ. CDR3 in DNA: TGTGCCAGCAGCCCGGGGACAGATGAAAGACTGTTTTTT. Translated: CASSPGTDERLFF.

The chain has TRBV18 and TRBJ1-2; D is unresolved. Trimming stripped 6 bases from V and 2 bases from J, with 13 bases between. The V gene's germline CDR1 is KGHSH and CDR2 LQKENI. This CDR3 region has 14 residues. The CDR3 DNA sequence: TGTGCCAGCTCCCCTCCCAGCCTGAACTATGGCTACACCTTC. Encoded protein: CASSPPSLNYGYTF. The variable domain in full, with the rest retrieved from reference TRBV18 and TRBJ1-2, is NAGVMQNPRHLVRRRGQEARLRCSPMKGHSHVYWYRQLPEEGLKFMVYLQKENIIDESGMPKERFSAEFPKEGPSILRIQQVVRGDSAAYFCASSPPSLNYGYTFGSGTRLTVV.

The chain uses TRBV7-9 and TRBJ1-2; D perhaps matches TRBD1 (5 bases). The V end was cut by 5 bases, the J end by 5 bases, with 18 bases between. Germline V CDR1 and CDR2: SEHNR, FQNEAQ (reference sequence). The CDR3 length is 15 residues. For the CDR3, the DNA is TGTGCCAGCAGCCCCCAAGATACAGGCGGATATGGCTACACCTTC. Protein: CASSPQDTGGYGYTF.

This rearrangement joins TRBV5-1 to TRBJ2-2, with D possibly matching TRBD2 (5 bases). The germline V and J ends were trimmed by 0 bases and 4 bases, with 10 bases remaining between them. The CDR3 length is 15 residues. CDR1 and CDR2 (germline): SGHRS, YFSETQ. CDR3 in DNA: TGCGCCAGCAGCTTGGCCACGGGGTTCACCGGGGAGCTGTTTTTT. It translates to CASSLATGFTGELFF.

The chain is built from TRBV27 and TRBJ2-5; 7 bases agree with TRBD1. Looked up from germline, CDR1 is MNHEY and CDR2 is SMNVEV (reference sequence). This CDR3 spans 14 amino acids. V was clipped by 6 bases and J by 6 bases; unmatched bases: 10. In DNA, the CDR3 is TGTGCCAGCAGCCCCTCGGGACAGAGACAGACCCAGTACTTC. This encodes CASSPSGQRQTQYF.

The rearrangement uses TRBV5-5 and TRBJ1-6; 7 nucleotides agree with TRBD1. V lost 3 bases to trimming and J lost 10 bases; unmatched junction nucleotides: 7. Germline V CDR1 and CDR2: SGHKS, YYEKEE (reference sequence). The CDR3 loop spans 14 amino acids. This CDR3 is CASSSGQVDSPLHF. The CDR3 DNA reads as TGTGCCAGCAGCTCCGGACAGGTTGACTCACCCCTCCACTTT.

The J gene is TRBJ2-5, the V gene TRBV6-4; 9 positions agree with TRBD2. Trimming cost V 3 bases and J 2 bases; bases outside gene matches: 4. The length of the CDR3 is 15 residues. Germline lookup yields CDR1 MRHNA and CDR2 SNTAGT. DNA for the CDR3: TGTGCCAGCAGTGAAACGCGGGGGGGGCAAGAGACCCAGTACTTC. Its protein product is CASSETRGGQETQYF.

The V call is TRBV5-6, the J call TRBJ2-7; no clear D. The CDR3 is made up of 14 amino acids. From germline, CDR1 is SGHDT and CDR2 YYEEEE. V lost 3 bases, J lost 0 bases, and 10 bases lay in between. The CDR3 spells CASSSLGSSYEQYF. CDR3 DNA sequence: TGTGCCAGCAGCTCTTTGGGCAGCTCCTACGAGCAGTACTTC.

The chain has TRBV6-1 and TRBJ1-1; D not resolved. V lost 4 bases to trimming and J lost 1 base, with 13 bases between them. This CDR3 is built from 15 residues. Germline values: CDR1 MNHNS, CDR2 SASEGT. The CDR3: CASSGRIPPNTEAFF. The CDR3 region has the DNA TGTGCCAGCAGTGGGAGAATTCCCCCGAACACTGAAGCTTTCTTT.

This clone was seen only once. The chain recombines TRBV28 with TRBJ1-5; 7 positions agree with TRBD1. Trimming removed 7 bases from V and 7 bases from J; junction bases left unmatched: 13. Germline assignment: CDR1 MDHEN and CDR2 SYDVKM. This CDR3 has 15 residues. The CDR3 DNA reads TGTGCCAGCACCTCCCTTGAAGGGGGCATGCAGCCCCAGCATTTT. Translating it yields CASTSLEGGMQPQHF.

The V gene is TRBV9, the J gene TRBJ2-3; D is ambiguous. Looked up from germline, CDR1 is SGDLS and CDR2 is YYNGEE. This CDR3 has 13 residues. Between the trimmed V and J ends, which lost 0 bases and 2 bases, there was a span of 4 bases. CDR3 nucleotides: TGTGCCAGCAGCGTAGCCACCACAGATACGCAGTATTTT. Translating it yields CASSVATTDTQYF.

J is TRBJ2-7 and V is TRBV4-1; D is perhaps TRBD1 (5 bases). Trimming removed 1 base from V and 0 bases from J, with 13 bases in between. CDR1 MGHRA and CDR2 YSYEKL come from the germline V gene. The CDR3 sequence is 16 residues long. This CDR3 is CASSQVVQVSSYEQYF. The DNA of the CDR3 is TGCGCCAGCAGCCAAGTCGTACAGGTGAGCTCCTACGAGCAGTACTTC.

The chain recombines TRBV18 with TRBJ2-5; unclear D gene. The germline V gene encodes CDR1 KGHSH and CDR2 LQKENI. CDR3 size: 13 residues. V was shortened by 0 bases and J by 4 bases, with 6 bases between the two germline ends. The CDR3 region is CASSPPVGETQYF. The CDR3 DNA reads as TGTGCCAGCTCACCACCAGTCGGAGAGACCCAGTACTTC. The full variable domain, in which reference TRBV18 and TRBJ2-5 provide the parts outside the CDR3, is NAGVMQNPRHLVRRRGQEARLRCSPMKGHSHVYWYRQLPEEGLKFMVYLQKENIIDESGMPKERFSAEFPKEGPSILRIQQVVRGDSAAYFCASSPPVGETQYFGPGTRLLVL.

V gene TRBV27 combines with J gene TRBJ1-2, with 7 bases that match TRBD1. J was trimmed by 3 bases and V by 8 bases; bases with no gene match: 9. Germline-derived CDR1 and CDR2 are MNHEY and SMNVEV (reference sequence). This CDR3 is 14 amino acids long. CDR3 sequence: CASGTPTGDYGYTF. In nucleotides, the CDR3 is TGTGCCAGCGGAACACCCACAGGGGACTATGGCTACACCTTC.

V gene TRBV23-1 combines with J gene TRBJ1-6; no firm D call. TRBV23-1 is assigned to the ORF class and has an uncertain function. The CDR3 is made up of 18 amino acids. The germline V and J ends were trimmed by 4 bases and 6 bases, with 22 bases remaining between them. DNA for the CDR3: TGCGCCAGCAGTCCCTTACCCGGGCGTAGAGGTACTAATTCACCCCTCCACTTT. It is translated as CASSPLPGRRGTNSPLHF.

This rearrangement joins TRBV28 to TRBJ2-1; 9 bases align to TRBD2. The CDR3 consists of 16 residues. The germline CDR1 and CDR2 sequences are MDHEN and SYDVKM. The V segment lost 5 bases and the J segment 3 bases; nucleotides outside the gene matches: 8. The CDR3 region is CASSTRVAGDYNEQFF. The CDR3 DNA reads TGTGCCAGCAGTACTCGGGTAGCGGGGGACTACAATGAGCAGTTCTTC.

The chain joins TRBV6-5 to TRBJ1-3; 7 bases are shared with TRBD1. From germline, CDR1 is MNHEY and CDR2 SVGAGI. This CDR3 has 15 residues. V dropped 5 bases and J dropped 0; count of bases not matched to a gene: 4. CDR3 in amino acids: CASSRGQSSGNTIYF. The CDR3 DNA reads TGTGCCAGCAGTCGGGGACAGTCCTCTGGAAACACCATATATTTT.

The chain employs TRBV11-2 and TRBJ1-4, with D maybe TRBD1 (5 bases). This CDR3 has 14 residues. Germline CDR1 and CDR2: SGHAT and FQNNGV. V was cut by 7 bases and J by 0 bases, with 9 bases left in between. Here the CDR3 DNA reads TGTGCCAGCACCGCAGGGTCAACTAATGAAAAACTGTTTTTT. Translation gives CASTAGSTNEKLFF.

The chain combines TRBV25-1 with TRBJ1-5; TRBD1 is a possible D gene (5 bases). In germline, CDR1 is MGHDK, CDR2 SYGVNS. Between the trimmed V and J ends, which lost 4 bases and 4 bases, there was a span of 11 bases. This CDR3 is 14 amino acids long. In DNA, the CDR3 is TGTGCCAGCAGTGTTCAGGGTTCAAATCAGCCCCAGCATTTT. It translates to CASSVQGSNQPQHF.

The chain combines TRBV30 with TRBJ2-7, with 8 bases that match TRBD2. Germline trimming cut 0 bases from V and 2 bases from J; bases unmatched to any gene: 12. This CDR3 comprises 17 residues. Per the germline V gene, CDR1 is GTSNPN and CDR2 is SVGIG (reference sequence). The CDR3 protein is CAWSVLPGGGPTYEQYF. Here the CDR3 DNA reads TGTGCCTGGAGTGTACTCCCTGGCGGGGGGCCAACCTACGAGCAGTACTTC.

The V gene is TRBV29-1, the J gene TRBJ2-6; TRBD2 is a possible D gene (6 bases). Trimming removed 6 bases at V and 0 bases at J, with 12 bases between. The CDR3 spans 15 residues. CDR1 and CDR2 (germline): SQVTM, ANQGSEA. The CDR3 DNA is TGCAGCGTGGGGGGACCGAGCTCTGGGGCCAACGTCCTGACTTTC. Protein: CSVGGPSSGANVLTF.

This chain uses TRBV6-1 with TRBJ2-1; D is possibly TRBD1 or TRBD2 (5 bases each). With 3 bases removed from V and 1 base from J, the gap between germline ends came to 16 bases. Germline-derived CDR1 and CDR2 are MNHNS and SASEGT. This CDR3 is 17 amino acids long. The CDR3 DNA sequence: TGTGCCAGCAGTGATTTGGGGACCCTGAAATCCTACAATGAGCAGTTCTTC. As protein: CASSDLGTLKSYNEQFF.